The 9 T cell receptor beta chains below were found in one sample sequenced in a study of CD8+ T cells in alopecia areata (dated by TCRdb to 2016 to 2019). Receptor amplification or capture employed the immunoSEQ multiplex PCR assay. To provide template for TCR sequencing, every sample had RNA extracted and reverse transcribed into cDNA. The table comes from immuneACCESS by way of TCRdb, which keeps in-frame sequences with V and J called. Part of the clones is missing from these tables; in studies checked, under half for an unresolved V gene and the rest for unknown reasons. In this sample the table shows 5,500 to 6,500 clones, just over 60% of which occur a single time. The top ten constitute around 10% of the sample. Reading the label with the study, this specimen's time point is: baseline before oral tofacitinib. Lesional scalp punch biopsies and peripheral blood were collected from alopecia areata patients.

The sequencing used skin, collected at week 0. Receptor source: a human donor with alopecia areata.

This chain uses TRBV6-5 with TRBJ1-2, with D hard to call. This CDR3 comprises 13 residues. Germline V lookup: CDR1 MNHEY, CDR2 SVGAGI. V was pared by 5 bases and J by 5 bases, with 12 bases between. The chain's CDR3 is CASSPDSSYGYTF. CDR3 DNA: TGTGCCAGCAGTCCTGATTCGTCGTATGGCTACACCTTC.

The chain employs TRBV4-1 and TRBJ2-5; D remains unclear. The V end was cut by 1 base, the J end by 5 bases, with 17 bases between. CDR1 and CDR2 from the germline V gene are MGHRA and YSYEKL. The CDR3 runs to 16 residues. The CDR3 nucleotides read TGCGCCAGCAGCCAAGGGACGCCCCGACCCTCGGAGACCCAGTACTTC. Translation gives CASSQGTPRPSETQYF.

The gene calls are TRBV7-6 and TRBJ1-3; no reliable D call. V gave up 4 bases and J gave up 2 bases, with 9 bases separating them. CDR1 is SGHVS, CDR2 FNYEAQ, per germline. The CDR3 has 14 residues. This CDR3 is CASSWTETGNTIYF. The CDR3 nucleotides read TGTGCCAGCAGCTGGACTGAAACTGGAAACACCATATATTTT.

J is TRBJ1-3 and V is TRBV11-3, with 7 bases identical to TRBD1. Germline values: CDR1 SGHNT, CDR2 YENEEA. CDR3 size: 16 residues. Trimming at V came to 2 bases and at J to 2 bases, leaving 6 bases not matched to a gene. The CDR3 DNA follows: TGTGCCAGCAGCTTACCGCATCAGGGGGCTGGAAACACCATATATTTT. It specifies CASSLPHQGAGNTIYF.

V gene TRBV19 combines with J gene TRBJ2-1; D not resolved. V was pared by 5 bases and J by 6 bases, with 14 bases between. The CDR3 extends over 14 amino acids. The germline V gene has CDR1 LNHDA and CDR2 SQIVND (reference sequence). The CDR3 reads CASSFGISSNEQFF. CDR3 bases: TGTGCCAGTAGTTTCGGCATTAGCTCCAATGAGCAGTTCTTC.

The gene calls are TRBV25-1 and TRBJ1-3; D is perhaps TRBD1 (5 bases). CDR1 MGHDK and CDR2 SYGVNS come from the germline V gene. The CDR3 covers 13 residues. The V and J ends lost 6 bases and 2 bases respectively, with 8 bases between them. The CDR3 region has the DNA TGTGCCAGCAGGGGCAGGGCTGGAAACACCATATATTTT. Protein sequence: CASRGRAGNTIYF.

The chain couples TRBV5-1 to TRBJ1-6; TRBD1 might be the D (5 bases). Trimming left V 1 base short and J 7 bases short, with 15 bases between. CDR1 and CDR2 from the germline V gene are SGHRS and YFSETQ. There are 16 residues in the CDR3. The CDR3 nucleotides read TGCGCCAGCAGCTTGAGCGGCAGGGCTGGAAATTCACCCCTCCACTTT. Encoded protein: CASSLSGRAGNSPLHF.

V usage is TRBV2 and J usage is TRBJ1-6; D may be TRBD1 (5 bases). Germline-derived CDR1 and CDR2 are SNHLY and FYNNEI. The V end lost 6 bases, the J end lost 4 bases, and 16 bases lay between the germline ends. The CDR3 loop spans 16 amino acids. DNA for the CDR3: TGTGCCAGCAGCGCTACATTCCAGGGTTATAATTCACCCCTCCACTTT. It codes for CASSATFQGYNSPLHF.

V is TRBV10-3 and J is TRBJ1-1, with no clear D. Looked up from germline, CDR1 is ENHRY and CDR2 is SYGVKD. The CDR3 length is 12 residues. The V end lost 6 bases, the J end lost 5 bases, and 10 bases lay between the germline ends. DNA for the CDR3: TGTGCCATCAGAGGTCGGGAGACTGAAGCTTTCTTT. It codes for CAIRGRETEAFF.